These 26 T cell receptor beta chains came from one sample sequenced in a study of blood T cell repertoires in COVID-19. Only in-frame clones appear in the TCRdb table, and some are missing; sequencing was by immunoSEQ multiplex PCR. In the table there are 220,000 or so clones, around 90% of which are singletons. Specimen: PBMCs or T cells enriched from blood (not recorded which). These receptors were taken from a man in his thirties or forties who had been exposed to COVID-19.

J is TRBJ2-1 and V is TRBV3-1 (or the pseudogene TRBV3-2), with TRBD1 matching 12 bases. Trimming at V came to 0 bases and at J to 4 bases, leaving 4 bases not matched to a gene. The CDR3 length is 17 residues. Germline CDR1 reads LGHDT; CDR2 reads YNNKEL (reference sequence). CDR3 sequence reads: CASSQDKGQGAYNEQFF. As DNA, the CDR3 is TGTGCCAGCAGCCAAGATAAGGGACAGGGGGCTTACAATGAGCAGTTCTTC.

The CDR3 protein is CASSEIPYTIKRGDLDTQYF. CDR3 nucleotides: TGTGCCAGTAGCGAAATCCCTTACACCATAAAGCGGGGGGATTTAGATACGCAGTATTTT. This chain connects TRBV19 to TRBJ2-3; 9 nucleotides agree with TRBD2. Germline trimming cut 6 bases from V and 5 bases from J; bases unmatched to any gene: 24. Germline CDR1 reads LNHDA; CDR2 reads SQIVND (reference sequence). This CDR3 spans 20 amino acids. Variable domain in full (rest from reference TRBV19 and TRBJ2-3): DGGITQSPKYLFRKEGQNVTLSCEQNLNHDAMYWYRQDPGQGLRLIYYSQIVNDFQKGDIAEGYSVSREKKESFPLTVTSAQKNPTAFYLCASSEIPYTIKRGDLDTQYFGPGTRLTVL.

The rearrangement joins TRBV7-9 to TRBJ2-7; D may be TRBD2 (6 bases). The germline gives CDR1 SEHNR, CDR2 FQNEAQ (reference sequence). With 5 bases removed from V and 2 bases from J, the gap between germline ends came to 19 bases. CDR3 length: 16 amino acids. CDR3 coding DNA: TGTGCCAGCAGCCTAGATGCCGGGACTGGTACCTACGAGCAGTACTTC. Translation: CASSLDAGTGTYEQYF.

The DNA of the CDR3 is TGTGCTAGTGGTTCACCACTAGCGGGGGGACACACAGATACGCAGTATTTT. Its protein product is CASGSPLAGGHTDTQYF. The chain employs TRBV12-5 and TRBJ2-3; 12 positions match TRBD2. V shed 4 bases and J 2 bases; nucleotides not matched to a gene: 7. The germline gives CDR1 LGHNT, CDR2 FRNRAP. The CDR3 length is 17 residues.

The chain joins TRBV19 to TRBJ2-2; TRBD2 aligns across 10 bases. V gave up 7 bases and J gave up 7 bases; unmatched junction bases: 0. CDR3 length equals 12 residues. The V gene's germline CDR1 is LNHDA and CDR2 SQIVND (reference sequence). The CDR3 DNA sequence: TGTGCCAGTACTAGCGGGGGCGGGGAGCTGTTTTTT. Translation gives CASTSGGGELFF.

J is TRBJ2-3 and V is TRBV7-6; 9 bases map to TRBD2. The V and J ends lost 4 bases and 2 bases, in that order; junction bases with no gene match: 19. Germline V gene lookup returns CDR1 SGHVS and CDR2 FNYEAQ. There are 20 residues in the CDR3. The CDR3 is CASSSPRFSASGELTDTQYF. The CDR3 coding sequence is TGTGCCAGCAGCTCGCCTAGGTTTTCGGCTAGCGGGGAACTCACAGATACGCAGTATTTT.

This rearrangement joins TRBV7-9 to TRBJ1-2; 8 positions match TRBD1. Germline-derived CDR1 and CDR2 are SEHNR and FQNEAQ (reference sequence). V trimming: 4 bases; J trimming: 6 bases; junction bases outside the gene matches: 7. The CDR3 has 14 amino acids. The CDR3 coding sequence is TGTGCCAGCAGCTCCGCCGGGACAGGTCATGGCTACACCTTC. Translating gives CASSSAGTGHGYTF.

This chain uses TRBV5-1 with TRBJ1-1; 12 bases are a match to TRBD1. With V trimmed by 4 bases and J by 5 bases, 12 bases remained unmatched. This CDR3 is built from 17 residues. Germline V lookup: CDR1 SGHRS, CDR2 YFSETQ. CDR3 nucleotides: TGCGCCAGCAGCCTAGCCGGGACAGGGGGCGTTCAGACTGAAGCTTTCTTT. It codes for CASSLAGTGGVQTEAFF.

This sequence joins TRBV7-2 and TRBJ1-3; 7 bases agree with TRBD1. The CDR3 loop spans 16 amino acids. In germline, CDR1 is SGHTA, CDR2 FQGNSA. V shed 5 bases, J shed 0 bases, and the junction held 7 bases outside the gene matches. CDR3 sequence: CASSLIGTVSGNTIYF. The CDR3 DNA reads TGTGCCAGCAGCCTAATCGGGACAGTCTCTGGAAACACCATATATTTT.

This clone has just a few counts. V usage is TRBV2 and J usage is TRBJ2-1; a possible D gene is TRBD1 (6 bases). Germline values: CDR1 SNHLY, CDR2 FYNNEI. The CDR3 length is 14 residues. The V and J ends lost 1 base and 8 bases respectively, with 12 bases between them. The CDR3 nucleotides read TGTGCCAGCAGTGAAGTCCCAGGGGTAGATGAGCAGTTCTTC. Translated, it gives CASSEVPGVDEQFF. Supplemented by reference TRBV2 and TRBJ2-1, the full variable domain reads EPEVTQTPSHQVTQMGQEVILRCVPISNHLYFYWYRQILGQKVEFLVSFYNNEISEKSEIFDDQFSVERPDGSNFTLKIRSTKLEDSAMYFCASSEVPGVDEQFFGPGTRLTVL.

V usage is TRBV7-2 and J usage is TRBJ1-5; tentatively, D is TRBD1 (6 bases). V lost 5 bases and J 2 bases, leaving 13 bases between the germline ends. The germline CDR1 and CDR2 sequences are SGHTA and FQGNSA. This CDR3 is 15 amino acids long. CDR3 coding DNA: TGTGCCAGCAGCCCCTACAGGGTTGGCAATCAGCCCCAGCATTTT. This codes for CASSPYRVGNQPQHF.

This rearrangement joins TRBV18 to TRBJ2-3; tentative D call: TRBD2 (6 bases). Germline CDR1 reads KGHSH; CDR2 reads LQKENI. This CDR3 has 16 residues. V lost 6 bases, J lost 4 bases, and 20 bases lay in between. DNA for the CDR3: TGTGCCAGCTCCCGGGCGGTCGGAGGGAGCGCAGATACGCAGTATTTT. It encodes CASSRAVGGSADTQYF. Full variable domain (outside the CDR3, taken from reference TRBV18 and TRBJ2-3): NAGVMQNPRHLVRRRGQEARLRCSPMKGHSHVYWYRQLPEEGLKFMVYLQKENIIDESGMPKERFSAEFPKEGPSILRIQQVVRGDSAAYFCASSRAVGGSADTQYFGPGTRLTVL.

The chain has TRBV4-3 and TRBJ2-7; 7 bases agree with TRBD2. Germline loops: CDR1 LGHNA, CDR2 YSLEER. J gave up 5 bases and V 4 bases, and 5 bases lay outside the gene matches. The length of the CDR3 is 13 residues. As DNA, the CDR3 is TGCGCCAGCAGCCGGAGACTAGCCCACGAGCAGTACTTC. It specifies CASSRRLAHEQYF.

In DNA, the CDR3 is TGTGCCAGCAGCGTAGCAAGCGGGGGTAGCACAGATACGCAGTATTTT. This gives the protein CASSVASGGSTDTQYF. This chain connects TRBV9 to TRBJ2-3; 8 positions agree with TRBD2. The germline CDR1 and CDR2 sequences are SGDLS and YYNGEE. This CDR3 has 16 amino acids. V lost 0 bases, J lost 0 bases, and 3 bases stayed unmatched.

The rearrangement uses TRBV10-1 and TRBJ1-3; 7 positions match TRBD1. Germline V gene data show CDR1 as WNHNN and CDR2 as SYGVQD (reference sequence). Trimming cost V 7 bases and J 4 bases; bases outside gene matches: 4. The CDR3 runs to 13 residues. The CDR3 is CASTGTVGNTIYF. CDR3 DNA sequence: TGCGCCAGCACCGGGACAGTGGGAAACACCATATATTTT.

This chain uses TRBV18 with TRBJ2-7; 8 bases fit TRBD1. Germline assignment: CDR1 KGHSH and CDR2 LQKENI. V was pared by 2 bases and J by 2 bases, with 5 bases of the junction left unmatched. CDR3 length: 15 amino acids. The CDR3, as DNA: TGTGCCAGCTCACCATCCCGGGACAGGACCTACGAGCAGTACTTC. Amino acids: CASSPSRDRTYEQYF.

The rearrangement uses TRBV18 and TRBJ2-3; possibly TRBD1 for D (6 bases). Germline CDR1 is KGHSH and CDR2 is LQKENI. Trimming cost V 6 bases and J 5 bases, with 12 bases left between them. The CDR3 has 13 residues. The DNA for the CDR3 is TGTGCCAGCTCCCTACAGGGTAAAGATACGCAGTATTTT. Amino acids: CASSLQGKDTQYF.

This rearrangement joins TRBV12-3 or TRBV12-4 to TRBJ1-1, with D possibly matching TRBD1 (5 bases). The CDR3 totals 12 residues. V was cut by 5 bases and J by 1 base, with 5 bases left in between. The CDR3 region is CASSQGNTEAFF. DNA of the CDR3: TGTGCCAGCAGTCAGGGGAACACTGAAGCTTTCTTT.

This chain links TRBV27 with TRBJ1-2; tentatively, D is TRBD1 (5 bases). This CDR3 contains 13 residues. With 2 bases removed from V and 4 bases from J, the gap between germline ends came to 8 bases. CDR1 and CDR2 (germline): MNHEY, SMNVEV (reference sequence). The CDR3 DNA is TGTGCCAGCAGTTTAGCGGGACCCTATGGCTACACCTTC. Its protein product is CASSLAGPYGYTF.

The V and J genes are TRBV5-4 and TRBJ2-3; TRBD2 matches at 9 bases. Trimming at V came to 4 bases and at J to 6 bases, leaving 9 bases not matched to a gene. Germline V CDR1 and CDR2: SGHNT, YYREEE (reference sequence). The CDR3 runs to 15 residues. CDR3 nucleotides: TGTGCCAGCAGCCATGGGCGGGGGGGGTTTGATACGCAGTATTTT. It codes for CASSHGRGGFDTQYF.

This chain connects TRBV6-5 to TRBJ1-5; D is unresolved. Per the germline V gene, CDR1 is MNHEY and CDR2 is SVGAGI. CDR3 size: 13 residues. V lost 6 bases and J 3 bases, leaving 9 bases between the germline ends. CDR3 sequence reads: CASRPGFNQPQHF. CDR3 DNA sequence: TGTGCCAGCAGGCCAGGTTTCAATCAGCCCCAGCATTTT.

This chain uses TRBV10-3 with TRBJ1-2; TRBD1 might be the D (6 bases). CDR1 is ENHRY, CDR2 SYGVKD, per germline. The CDR3 totals 13 residues. V was trimmed by 6 bases and J by 3 bases, leaving 11 bases between them. The CDR3 bases are TGTGCCATCAGCGCCGCAGGGGACTATGGCTACACCTTC. It yields the protein CAISAAGDYGYTF.

The chain has TRBV18 and TRBJ1-1; no definite D call. The CDR3 runs 13 residues. Trimming stripped 0 bases from V and 6 bases from J, with 8 bases between. Germline V CDR1 and CDR2: KGHSH, LQKENI. The CDR3 sequence: CASSPPTTAEAFF. The CDR3 nucleotides are TGTGCCAGCTCACCACCGACTACCGCTGAAGCTTTCTTT.

The chain carries TRBV19 and TRBJ2-1; 8 nucleotides agree with TRBD2. The length of the CDR3 is 14 residues. Trimming removed 7 bases from V and 4 bases from J; junction bases left unmatched: 6. Germline loops: CDR1 LNHDA, CDR2 SQIVND (reference sequence). This chain's CDR3 is CASTRGGAYNEQFF. The CDR3 DNA reads TGTGCCAGTACCCGGGGGGGAGCTTACAATGAGCAGTTCTTC. Supplemented by reference TRBV19 and TRBJ2-1, the full variable domain reads DGGITQSPKYLFRKEGQNVTLSCEQNLNHDAMYWYRQDPGQGLRLIYYSQIVNDFQKGDIAEGYSVSREKKESFPLTVTSAQKNPTAFYLCASTRGGAYNEQFFGPGTRLTVL.

The CDR3 DNA sequence: TGTGCCAGCTCACCCCGTGATTCGGAGCCCCAGCATTTT. It encodes CASSPRDSEPQHF. V is TRBV18 and J is TRBJ1-5; D is unclear. The V and J ends lost 3 bases and 8 bases respectively, with 11 bases between them. From germline, CDR1 is KGHSH and CDR2 LQKENI. The CDR3 length is 13 residues.

The gene calls are TRBV5-1 and TRBJ2-7; D might be TRBD2 (5 bases). Germline V CDR1 and CDR2: SGHRS, YFSETQ. CDR3 length: 16 amino acids. The V and J ends lost 2 bases and 0 bases respectively, with 15 bases between them. The CDR3 nucleotides read TGCGCCAGCAGCTTCGGGCGAGGGCCCCCCTCCTACGAGCAGTACTTC. This codes for CASSFGRGPPSYEQYF.